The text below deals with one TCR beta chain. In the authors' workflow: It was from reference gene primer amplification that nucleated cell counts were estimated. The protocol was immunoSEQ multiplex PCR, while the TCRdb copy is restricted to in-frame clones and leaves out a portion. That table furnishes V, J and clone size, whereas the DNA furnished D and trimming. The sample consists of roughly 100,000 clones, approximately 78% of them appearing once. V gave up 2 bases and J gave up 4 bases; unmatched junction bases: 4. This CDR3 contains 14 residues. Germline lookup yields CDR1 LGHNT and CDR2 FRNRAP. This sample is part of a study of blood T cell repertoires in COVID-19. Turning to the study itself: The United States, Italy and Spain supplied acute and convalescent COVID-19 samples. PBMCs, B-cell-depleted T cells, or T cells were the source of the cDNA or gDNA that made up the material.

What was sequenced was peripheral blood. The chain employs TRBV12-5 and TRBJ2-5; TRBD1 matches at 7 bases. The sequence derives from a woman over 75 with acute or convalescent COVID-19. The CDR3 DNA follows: TGTGCTAGTGGTTTGCCCCCAGGGGGAGAGACCCAGTACTTC. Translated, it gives CASGLPPGGETQYF.